The next 3 T cell receptor beta chains were all read from a single sample in a study of shared clonotypes between healthy human individuals. TCRdb's copy holds only in-frame clones and misses some; the assay was immunoSEQ multiplex PCR. The sample lists a few million clones; approximately 96% were seen once. Sample: naive CD4+ T cells sorted from blood. The subset: CD45RA+ positively selected. The receptor set was obtained from a man in his late teens or twenties in good health.

The chain combines TRBV28 with TRBJ2-1; D call uncertain. The CDR3 sequence is 15 residues long. Per the germline V gene, CDR1 is MDHEN and CDR2 is SYDVKM. The V and J ends lost 2 bases and 1 base respectively, with 9 bases between them. Here the CDR3 DNA reads TGTGCCAGCAGTTTACGGCTTAGGTCCTACAATGAGCAGTTCTTC. It specifies CASSLRLRSYNEQFF.

The chain is built from TRBV5-4 and TRBJ1-2; D remains unclear. The CDR3 extends over 13 amino acids. V was shortened by 4 bases and J by 6 bases, with 13 bases between the two germline ends. Germline V gene sequence: CDR1 SGHNT, CDR2 YYREEE (reference sequence). CDR3 residues: CASSRRQTDGYTF. In DNA, the CDR3 is TGTGCCAGCAGCCGCCGGCAGACTGATGGCTACACCTTC.

The genes are TRBV7-9 and TRBJ1-1, with TRBD1 matching over 7 bases. The CDR3 extends over 14 amino acids. Trimming took 5 bases from V and 6 from J; bases not matched to a gene: 9. The germline V gene encodes CDR1 SEHNR and CDR2 FQNEAQ (reference sequence). CDR3 amino acids: CASSQVTGFSEAFF. CDR3 bases: TGTGCCAGCAGCCAAGTGACAGGGTTCTCTGAAGCTTTCTTT.